These 13 T cell receptor beta chains were sequenced from one sample in a study of blood T cell repertoires in COVID-19. Clones were sequenced by immunoSEQ multiplex PCR, and TCRdb holds only the in-frame ones, with some missing. The sample consists of approximately 180,000 clones, approximately 89% of them appearing once. The sample taken for sequencing was peripheral blood. Receptor source: a man in his forties or fifties with active or convalescent COVID-19.

This clone was recorded only once. The sample has other DNA sequences that encode this CDR3 too. The chain joins TRBV5-1 to TRBJ2-7, with TRBD1 matching 9 bases. V was pared by 0 bases and J by 2 bases, with 0 bases of the junction left unmatched. Germline CDR1 reads SGHRS; CDR2 reads YFSETQ. The CDR3 is 14 residues long. The CDR3 protein is CASSLGQGAYEQYF. As DNA, the CDR3 is TGCGCCAGCAGCTTGGGACAGGGGGCCTACGAGCAGTACTTC.

V and J are TRBV7-8 and TRBJ1-1; TRBD1 matches 7 bases. The CDR3 totals 14 residues. The germline V gene encodes CDR1 SGHVS and CDR2 FQNEAQ. Trimming at V came to 4 bases and at J to 1 base, leaving 3 bases not matched to a gene. CDR3: CASSYYRGNTEAFF. CDR3 bases: TGTGCCAGCAGCTATTACAGGGGGAACACTGAAGCTTTCTTT.

V gene TRBV5-1 combines with J gene TRBJ2-7, with a possible D match to TRBD2 (6 bases). CDR1 and CDR2 from the germline V gene are SGHRS and YFSETQ. With 2 bases removed from V and 7 bases from J, the gap between germline ends came to 16 bases. This CDR3 spans 14 amino acids. The CDR3 is CASSFRDGAGEQYF. The CDR3 nucleotides are TGCGCCAGCAGCTTCCGGGACGGGGCGGGGGAGCAGTACTTC.

This sequence joins TRBV7-8 and TRBJ2-7; 14 bases are shared with TRBD2. V gave up 2 bases and J gave up 2 bases; unmatched junction bases: 2. The CDR3 totals 16 residues. The germline V gene has CDR1 SGHVS and CDR2 FQNEAQ. In DNA form, the CDR3 reads TGTGCCAGCAGCTTACCGACTAGCGGGGGGGCCTACGAGCAGTACTTC. This encodes CASSLPTSGGAYEQYF.

The chain carries TRBV5-4 and TRBJ1-1; no clear D. Germline V CDR1 and CDR2: SGHNT, YYREEE (reference sequence). The CDR3 spans 13 residues. V was cut by 10 bases and J by 0 bases, with 13 bases left in between. The CDR3 loop is CACRLAVNTEAFF. CDR3 nucleotides: TGTGCCTGCCGCCTAGCAGTGAACACTGAAGCTTTCTTT.

The rearrangement uses TRBV4-1 and TRBJ2-5; the D gene is possibly TRBD1 (6 bases). This CDR3 is 13 amino acids long. V lost 0 bases and J 5 bases, leaving 7 bases between the germline ends. Germline V gene data show CDR1 as MGHRA and CDR2 as YSYEKL. The CDR3 sequence: CASSQDRGETQYF. For the CDR3, the DNA is TGCGCCAGCAGCCAAGATAGGGGGGAGACCCAGTACTTC.

A single count supports this clone. The sample has other DNA sequences that encode this CDR3 too. The chain combines TRBV2 with TRBJ2-3, with TRBD1 as a possible D gene (6 bases). The germline gives CDR1 SNHLY, CDR2 FYNNEI. The CDR3 runs 13 residues. Trimming stripped 2 bases from V and 8 bases from J, with 11 bases between. CDR3 protein: CASSEKGGGTQYF. In DNA, the CDR3 is TGTGCCAGCAGTGAAAAAGGGGGTGGTACGCAGTATTTT.

The V and J genes are TRBV5-1 and TRBJ1-5; 9 bases line up with TRBD1. This CDR3 contains 14 residues. Per germline, CDR1 SGHRS and CDR2 YFSETQ. V shed 2 bases, J shed 7 bases, and the junction held 4 bases outside the gene matches. CDR3: CASSFDRGGQPQHF. CDR3 DNA: TGCGCCAGCAGCTTTGACAGGGGGGGACAGCCCCAGCATTTT.

The chain recombines TRBV5-1 with TRBJ1-6, with 8 bases that match TRBD1. The V and J ends lost 1 base and 4 bases, in that order; junction bases with no gene match: 10. The CDR3 runs 18 residues. In germline, CDR1 is SGHRS, CDR2 YFSETQ. The CDR3 sequence is CASSLWKTGEEYNSPLHF. Here the CDR3 DNA reads TGCGCCAGCAGCTTGTGGAAGACAGGGGAAGAATATAATTCACCCCTCCACTTT.

The chain has TRBV19 and TRBJ2-7; perhaps TRBD1 as D (5 bases). This CDR3 has 14 amino acids. Trimming cost V 8 bases and J 0 bases, with 14 bases left between them. Germline CDR1 LNHDA, CDR2 SQIVND (reference sequence). The chain's CDR3 is CASAVPRASYEQYF. CDR3 nucleotide sequence: TGTGCCAGTGCAGTTCCCAGGGCCTCCTACGAGCAGTACTTC.

The rearrangement uses TRBV5-1 and TRBJ2-1, with D maybe TRBD1 (6 bases). CDR3 size: 12 residues. Germline V gene sequence: CDR1 SGHRS, CDR2 YFSETQ. Between the trimmed V and J ends, which lost 5 bases and 7 bases, there was a span of 10 bases. The CDR3 loop is CASRVTGNEQFF. CDR3 sequence (DNA): TGCGCCAGCAGGGTTACAGGGAATGAGCAGTTCTTC. Combining the CDR3 with reference TRBV5-1 and TRBJ2-1 gives the whole variable domain KAGVTQTPRYLIKTRGQQVTLSCSPISGHRSVSWYQQTPGQGLQFLFEYFSETQRNKGNFPGRFSGRQFSNSRSEMNVSTLELGDSALYLCASRVTGNEQFFGPGTRLTVL.

The chain links TRBV2 to TRBJ1-1, with 7 bases that match TRBD1. The J segment lost 8 bases and the V segment lost 3 bases, leaving 9 bases of the junction unmatched. Germline CDR1 SNHLY, CDR2 FYNNEI. The CDR3 contains 14 residues. The DNA for the CDR3 is TGTGCCAGCAGTGAGAGGACAGGCGGCGGCGAAGCTTTCTTT. Its translation is CASSERTGGGEAFF.

The rearrangement links TRBV18 to TRBJ2-5; 7 bases align to TRBD1. This CDR3 is 15 amino acids long. The germline gives CDR1 KGHSH, CDR2 LQKENI. V shed 4 bases, J shed 2 bases, and the junction held 7 bases outside the gene matches. The CDR3, as DNA: TGTGCCAGCTCACTTACAGGGGTGGTGCAAGAGACCCAGTACTTC. Translation: CASSLTGVVQETQYF.